What follows are 21 T cell receptor beta chains derived from one specimen sequenced in a study of blood T cells in healthy people across ages. A sample-barcoded 5' primer and a J-beta primer mix were used in a second PCR of roughly 7 to 11 cycles. TCRdb reprocessed the 5' RACE reads with MiXCR, giving one entry per CDR3 protein. The data hold approximately 900,000 distinct CDR3 sequences, with roughly 50% observed a single time. Sequencing was performed on blood. The receptors shown here come from a man aged 25 to 40 in good health.

The genes are TRBV15 and TRBJ1-2; D is ambiguous. This CDR3 region has 13 residues. V lost 1 base, J lost 8 bases, and 11 bases lay in between. Looked up from germline, CDR1 is LNHNV and CDR2 is YYDKDF (reference sequence). CDR3 residues: CATSRARSEGYTF. The CDR3 bases are TGTGCCACCAGCAGAGCTCGGTCGGAGGGCTACACCTTC.

This chain joins TRBV3-1 and TRBJ2-7; weak D call: TRBD2 (5 bases). The CDR3 has 12 amino acids. With 4 bases removed from V and 7 bases from J, the gap between germline ends came to 11 bases. From germline, CDR1 is LGHDT and CDR2 YNNKEL (reference sequence). The DNA for the CDR3 is TGTGCCAGCAGCCCTAACTCGGGGGAGCAGTACTTC. Amino acid sequence: CASSPNSGEQYF.

The CDR3: CASSQARTGFDEQYF. For the CDR3, the DNA is TGCGCCAGCAGCCAAGCCCGGACAGGGTTCGACGAGCAGTACTTC. The rearrangement uses TRBV4-3 and TRBJ2-5, with 8 nucleotides matching TRBD1. Matching the DNA end better, TRBJ2-7 makes the J call doubtful. Germline CDR1 and CDR2: LGHNA and YSLEER. The CDR3 totals 15 residues.

Comments on this clonotype: One end of the junction fails to match germline, which may point to a read error. The chain is built from TRBV4-2 and TRBJ2-3; D remains unclear. Germline V CDR1 and CDR2: LGHNA, YNFKEQ. This CDR3 spans 13 amino acids. The CDR3 sequence: CASSQVSTDTRYF. The CDR3 nucleotides read TGTGCCAGCAGCCAAGTTAGCACAGATACGCGGTATTTT.

Here the CDR3 reads CASSLDPSGGADIQYF. The CDR3 DNA follows: TGTGCCAGCAGCTTAGATCCTAGCGGGGGGGCGGACATTCAGTACTTC. The chain has TRBV11-3 and TRBJ2-7; 12 bases are shared with TRBD2. Judging by the DNA end, TRBJ2-4 fits better; the J call may be wrong. CDR1 SGHNT and CDR2 YENEEA come from the germline V gene. The CDR3 spans 16 residues.

This chain joins TRBV7-9 and TRBJ2-1, with D possibly TRBD1 on 6 matching bases. Germline assignment: CDR1 SEHNR and CDR2 FQNEAQ (reference sequence). V dropped 5 bases and J dropped 0 bases, with 23 bases sitting between them. This CDR3 region has 19 residues. CDR3 loop: CASSPRSGNRAVSYNEQFF. For the CDR3, the DNA is TGTGCCAGCAGCCCCCGGAGTGGGAACAGGGCCGTCTCCTACAATGAGCAGTTCTTC.

V usage is TRBV6-4 and J usage is TRBJ1-2, with TRBD1 identical over 7 bases. Germline V gives CDR1 MRHNA, CDR2 SNTAGT. Unmatched junction bases numbered 10, after V lost 3 bases and J lost 6 bases. CDR3 length: 15 residues. CDR3 DNA: TGTGCCAGCAGTGAAGGGGACAGTCGGGGGCATGGCTACACCTTC. Translating gives CASSEGDSRGHGYTF.

This clonotype was recorded at least ten times. The rearrangement uses TRBV29-1 and TRBJ2-5, with unresolved D. The CDR3 runs to 12 residues. Trimming pared 5 bases from V and 3 bases from J, leaving 10 bases between. Per germline, CDR1 SQVTM and CDR2 ANQGSEA. The CDR3 loop is CSVTWNKETQYF. CDR3 sequence (DNA): TGCAGCGTTACCTGGAACAAAGAGACCCAGTACTTC.

This clonotype was detected ten times or more. The rearrangement links TRBV2 to TRBJ2-1, with 12 bases fitting TRBD2. Germline V lookup: CDR1 SNHLY, CDR2 FYNNEI. This CDR3 contains 15 residues. The ends lost 6 bases at V and 6 bases at J; junction bases unmatched: 6. The CDR3 is CASSRLAGDSNEQFF. The CDR3 DNA reads TGTGCCAGCAGCAGACTAGCGGGGGATAGCAATGAGCAGTTCTTC.

A note on this clonotype: Possible read error: a much larger clone is one base away. This rearrangement joins TRBV25-1 to TRBJ2-4; 8 nucleotides agree with TRBD2. The J call is uncertain, as TRBJ2-5 better fits the DNA end. From germline, CDR1 is MGHDK and CDR2 SYGVNS. This CDR3 has 16 amino acids. The CDR3 DNA is TGTGCCAGCAGCCGTTTCGCCGGCGGGGGGATAGAGACCCAGTACTTC. Protein product: CASSRFAGGGIETQYF.

This clonotype was seen a few times. The chain links TRBV7-2 to TRBJ1-4; D might be TRBD1 (6 bases). This CDR3 comprises 15 residues. The germline gives CDR1 SGHTA, CDR2 FQGNSA. The germline V and J ends were trimmed by 5 bases and 8 bases, with 18 bases remaining between them. CDR3 coding DNA: TGTGCCAGCAGCCTTACACAGGGAGGTTGGGAAAAACTGTTTTTT. Translating it yields CASSLTQGGWEKLFF.

The genes are TRBV15 and TRBJ1-1; 7 nucleotides line up with TRBD1. CDR1 is LNHNV, CDR2 YYDKDF, per germline (reference sequence). The CDR3 spans 15 residues. J gave up 1 base and V 0 bases, and 2 bases lay outside the gene matches. The CDR3 loop reads CATSRDRGENTEAFF. The CDR3 region has the DNA TGTGCCACCAGCAGAGACAGGGGGGAGAACACTGAAGCTTTCTTT. Full variable domain (missing parts from reference TRBV15 and TRBJ1-1): DAMVIQNPRYQVTQFGKPVTLSCSQTLNHNVMYWYQQKSSQAPKLLFHYYDKDFNNEADTPDNFQSRRPNTSFCFLDIRSPGLGDTAMYLCATSRDRGENTEAFFGQGTRLTVV.

This rearrangement joins TRBV12-3 or TRBV12-4 to TRBJ2-2, with unresolved D. The germline V and J ends were trimmed by 7 bases and 7 bases, with 13 bases remaining between them. The CDR3 totals 13 residues. This CDR3 is CASIPRFGGELFF. CDR3 nucleotides: TGTGCCAGCATTCCGCGGTTTGGCGGGGAGCTGTTTTTT.

This clonotype has just a few counts. CDR3 amino acids: CASSPGLGGINEQYF. CDR3 sequence (DNA): TGTGCCAGCAGCCCTGGATTAGGGGGCATAAACGAGCAGTACTTC. The chain uses TRBV7-9 and TRBJ2-7, with TRBD1 matching 7 bases. The CDR3 has 15 residues. Germline CDR1 SEHNR, CDR2 FQNEAQ (reference sequence). Trimming cost V 5 bases and J 5 bases; bases outside gene matches: 12.

With regard to this clonotype: A read error may be the cause here, since a much bigger clone is one base away. The genes are TRBV6-1 and TRBJ2-5; D is ambiguous. CDR3 length equals 11 residues. Trimming stripped 7 bases from V and 3 bases from J, with 6 bases between. The germline gives CDR1 MNHNS, CDR2 SASEGT. CDR3 sequence: CASTPKETQYF. DNA for the CDR3: TGTGCCAGCACCCCCAAAGAGACCCAGTACTTC.

The gene calls are TRBV5-1 and TRBJ1-4, with 7 bases identical to TRBD1. The CDR3 runs 16 residues. V dropped 4 bases and J dropped 8; count of bases not matched to a gene: 14. Germline CDR1 and CDR2: SGHRS and YFSETQ. CDR3 amino acids: CASSGGTAIKGEKLFF. CDR3 DNA sequence: TGCGCCAGCAGCGGAGGGACAGCCATTAAGGGCGAAAAACTGTTTTTT.

This clonotype was found a few times. This chain links TRBV20-1 with TRBJ2-1, with 10 bases aligning to TRBD1. Germline trimming cut 0 bases from V and 4 bases from J; bases unmatched to any gene: 3. CDR1 is DFQATT, CDR2 SNEGSKA, per germline (reference sequence). CDR3 length equals 15 residues. DNA of the CDR3: TGCAGTGCTAGAGACGGGACAGGGGATTACAATGAGCAGTTCTTC. It yields the protein CSARDGTGDYNEQFF.

This clonotype was counted ten times or more. The chain combines TRBV5-1 with TRBJ1-1; D remains ambiguous. CDR3 size: 12 residues. V lost 0 bases, J lost 7 bases, and 7 bases lay in between. CDR1 is SGHRS, CDR2 YFSETQ, per germline. In DNA form, the CDR3 reads TGCGCCAGCAGCTTGGAGGGAGTTGAAGCTTTCTTT. Translating it yields CASSLEGVEAFF.

This clonotype showed up just a few times. The chain is built from TRBV28 and TRBJ2-3, with a tentative D call TRBD2 (6 bases). Germline loops: CDR1 MDHEN, CDR2 SYDVKM. The CDR3 is 16 residues long. Deletions cut 5 bases from V and 0 bases from J, with 15 bases between. DNA of the CDR3: TGTGCCAGCAGTCCCATTGGGGCGGGAAGCACAGATACGCAGTATTTT. It is translated as CASSPIGAGSTDTQYF.

This clonotype showed up just a few times. This rearrangement joins TRBV28 to TRBJ1-5; TRBD1 agrees at 8 bases. V shed 5 bases and J 1 base; nucleotides not matched to a gene: 4. CDR3 length: 15 residues. Germline lookup yields CDR1 MDHEN and CDR2 SYDVKM. The CDR3: CASSPRDRSNQPQHF. In DNA form, the CDR3 reads TGTGCCAGCAGTCCCCGGGACAGGAGCAATCAGCCCCAGCATTTT.

This clonotype has only one observation. V is TRBV27 and J is TRBJ2-5; D may be TRBD1 (6 bases). With 5 bases removed from V and 4 bases from J, the gap between germline ends came to 11 bases. The CDR3 spans 13 residues. Per germline, CDR1 MNHEY and CDR2 SMNVEV (reference sequence). The DNA of the CDR3 is TGTGCCAGCAGTAACCAACAGGGAGAGACCCAGTACTTC. This translates into CASSNQQGETQYF.